The 19 T cell receptor beta chains reported below all come from one sample, sequenced in a study of T cell responses to AZD1222 COVID-19 vaccine. The repertoire was sequenced with immunoSEQ multiplex PCR; TCRdb's copy has only in-frame clones and lacks some. Here the sample spans 110,000 to 150,000 clones, 92% being singletons. The source was peripheral blood, collected on day 0 of AZD1222 vaccination. The receptors were sampled from an adult in good health.

The V call is TRBV4-2, the J call TRBJ1-3; D is undetermined. Trimming cost V 7 bases and J 2 bases, with 6 bases left between them. CDR1 and CDR2 from the germline V gene are LGHNA and YNFKEQ. CDR3 length equals 12 residues. The CDR3 sequence is CASTRAGNTIYF. Here the CDR3 DNA reads TGTGCCAGCACCCGAGCTGGAAACACCATATATTTT.

The J gene is TRBJ1-5, the V gene TRBV12-3 or TRBV12-4; tentative D call: TRBD1 (5 bases). Trimming took off 6 bases at V and 11 bases at J, with 17 bases between the two ends. CDR3 length equals 13 residues. This CDR3 is CASSRQLLMAQHF. CDR3 nucleotides: TGTGCCAGCAGCAGACAGCTACTGATGGCCCAGCATTTT.

The V call is TRBV5-1, the J call TRBJ2-1; D might be TRBD2 (6 bases). Germline V lookup: CDR1 SGHRS, CDR2 YFSETQ. Deletions cut 2 bases from V and 8 bases from J, with 14 bases between. CDR3 size: 14 residues. CDR3 coding DNA: TGCGCCAGCAGCTTAACTAGCCTAGGCGATGAGCAGTTCTTC. This sequence encodes CASSLTSLGDEQFF.

This chain connects TRBV19 to TRBJ2-5; 11 bases line up with TRBD2. The CDR3 is 16 residues long. Unmatched junction bases numbered 2, after V lost 1 base and J lost 1 base. Germline values: CDR1 LNHDA, CDR2 SQIVND (reference sequence). The CDR3, as DNA: TGTGCCAGTAGTATAGTGGGGACTAGCGGCCAAGAGACCCAGTACTTC. Its protein is CASSIVGTSGQETQYF.

This clone showed up just once. The chain recombines TRBV3-1 (or the pseudogene TRBV3-2) with TRBJ1-6; TRBD1 is a possible D gene (5 bases). This CDR3 has 14 residues. The germline V gene has CDR1 LGHDT and CDR2 YNNKEL (reference sequence). V dropped 1 base and J dropped 11 bases, with 12 bases sitting between them. The CDR3 region is CASSQVRQGAPLHF. The CDR3 nucleotides read TGTGCCAGCAGCCAAGTGAGGCAGGGAGCACCCCTCCACTTT.

This clone has a single count. The chain recombines TRBV5-4 with TRBJ1-1; the match to TRBD1 covers 7 bases. CDR1 SGHNT and CDR2 YYREEE come from the germline V gene (reference sequence). The CDR3 covers 17 residues. V gave up 4 bases and J gave up 1 base; unmatched junction bases: 13. The CDR3 DNA reads TGTGCCAGCAGCATCGGGACAGTCAACAACCAGAACACTGAAGCTTTCTTT. It is translated as CASSIGTVNNQNTEAFF.

For the CDR3, the DNA is TGCGCCAGCAGCCAAGACCGTACGGGCTCCTATAATTCACCCCTCCACTTT. Amino acid sequence: CASSQDRTGSYNSPLHF. The rearrangement uses TRBV4-3 and TRBJ1-6, with D uncertain. CDR3 size: 17 residues. The germline V gene has CDR1 LGHNA and CDR2 YSLEER. Trimming took off 0 bases at V and 0 bases at J, with 9 bases between the two ends.

This rearrangement joins TRBV7-2 to TRBJ2-1; TRBD2 matches at 11 bases. Germline lookup yields CDR1 SGHTA and CDR2 FQGNSA. The V gene end was trimmed by 7 bases and the J gene end by 9 bases; junction bases not matched to a gene: 8. CDR3 size: 14 residues. The CDR3 nucleotides read TGTGCCAGCATTCTTAGCGGGGGGGACGGTGAGCAGTTCTTC. This encodes CASILSGGDGEQFF.

This chain uses TRBV4-2 with TRBJ2-7; D gene unclear. There are 15 residues in the CDR3. In germline, CDR1 is LGHNA, CDR2 YNFKEQ. V lost 0 bases to trimming and J lost 3 bases, with 12 bases between them. CDR3 region: CASSQDYVTLYEQYF. The DNA of the CDR3 is TGTGCCAGCAGCCAAGATTACGTTACCCTCTACGAGCAGTACTTC.

The genes are TRBV3-1 (or the pseudogene TRBV3-2) and TRBJ2-2; D is unresolved. V was trimmed by 4 bases and J by 0 bases, leaving 12 bases between them. The CDR3 contains 16 residues. Per the germline V gene, CDR1 is LGHDT and CDR2 is YNNKEL (reference sequence). The CDR3 protein is CASSRVGGSNTGELFF. In DNA, the CDR3 is TGTGCCAGCAGCCGAGTAGGCGGATCGAACACCGGGGAGCTGTTTTTT.

Only a few counts were recorded for this clone. The rearrangement uses TRBV6-5 and TRBJ1-1; a possible D gene is TRBD1 (6 bases). Trimming pared 4 bases from V and 5 bases from J, leaving 14 bases between. CDR1 is MNHEY and CDR2 is SVGAGI in the germline V gene. The CDR3 is made up of 14 amino acids. This chain's CDR3 is CASSWRGGYTEAFF. The CDR3 DNA reads as TGTGCCAGCAGTTGGCGAGGGGGGTATACTGAAGCTTTCTTT.

J is TRBJ1-1 and V is TRBV7-3, with D unclear. The CDR3 has 13 amino acids. The germline gives CDR1 SGHTA, CDR2 FQGTGA. V lost 3 bases to trimming and J lost 4 bases, with 9 bases between them. CDR3 nucleotides: TGTGCCAGCAGCTTGGATCTGGGCACTGAAGCTTTCTTT. Protein product: CASSLDLGTEAFF.

The CDR3 reads CASSWVSDTQYF. In nucleotides, the CDR3 is TGTGCCAGCAGCTGGGTATCGGATACGCAGTATTTT. V is TRBV7-8 and J is TRBJ2-3; D not resolved. This CDR3 is 12 amino acids long. Germline V CDR1 and CDR2: SGHVS, FQNEAQ. Trimming left V 4 bases short and J 6 bases short, with 8 bases between.

The V call is TRBV18, the J call TRBJ2-5, with a weak D call TRBD2 (5 bases). V gave up 6 bases and J gave up 4 bases, with 12 bases separating them. The CDR3 contains 13 residues. CDR1 and CDR2 (germline): KGHSH, LQKENI. CDR3 sequence: CASSRAQAETQYF. The CDR3 DNA reads TGTGCCAGCTCGAGGGCCCAGGCAGAGACCCAGTACTTC.

The chain uses TRBV28 and TRBJ2-7; D is unclear. The CDR3 has 12 amino acids. CDR1 is MDHEN, CDR2 SYDVKM, per germline. Trimming left V 6 bases short and J 2 bases short, with 8 bases between. CDR3 amino acids: CASRTETYEQYF. For the CDR3, the DNA is TGTGCCAGCAGGACCGAGACCTACGAGCAGTACTTC.

J is TRBJ1-4 and V is TRBV29-1; D is perhaps TRBD1 (5 bases). V was trimmed by 7 bases and J by 7 bases, leaving 13 bases between them. The CDR3 is made up of 12 amino acids. Germline CDR1 is SQVTM and CDR2 is ANQGSEA. For the CDR3, the DNA is TGCAGCGGTTGGGGGGATGGTGAAAAACTGTTTTTT. Encoded protein: CSGWGDGEKLFF.

V and J are TRBV7-8 and TRBJ1-3, with D unclear. V lost 1 base and J lost 0, with 10 bases in between. The germline gives CDR1 SGHVS, CDR2 FQNEAQ. The length of the CDR3 is 16 residues. This CDR3 reads CASSLVAARSGNTIYF. The CDR3, as DNA: TGTGCCAGCAGCTTAGTGGCAGCCCGCTCTGGAAACACCATATATTTT.

The chain uses TRBV7-3 and TRBJ1-3; the match to TRBD1 covers 7 bases. This CDR3 has 15 residues. Germline lookup yields CDR1 SGHTA and CDR2 FQGTGA. Trimming removed 5 bases from V and 2 bases from J; junction bases left unmatched: 6. CDR3 sequence reads: CASSPDGTAGNTIYF. The CDR3 nucleotides are TGTGCCAGCAGCCCGGACGGGACAGCTGGAAACACCATATATTTT.

The J gene is TRBJ1-2, the V gene TRBV14; D not certain. Looked up from germline, CDR1 is SGHDN and CDR2 is FVKESK. The CDR3 consists of 13 residues. Trimming shortened V by 4 bases and J by 2 bases, and 8 bases separated the two germline ends. CDR3 DNA: TGTGCCAGCAGCCCAGAGATGAACTATGGCTACACCTTC. Amino acids: CASSPEMNYGYTF.